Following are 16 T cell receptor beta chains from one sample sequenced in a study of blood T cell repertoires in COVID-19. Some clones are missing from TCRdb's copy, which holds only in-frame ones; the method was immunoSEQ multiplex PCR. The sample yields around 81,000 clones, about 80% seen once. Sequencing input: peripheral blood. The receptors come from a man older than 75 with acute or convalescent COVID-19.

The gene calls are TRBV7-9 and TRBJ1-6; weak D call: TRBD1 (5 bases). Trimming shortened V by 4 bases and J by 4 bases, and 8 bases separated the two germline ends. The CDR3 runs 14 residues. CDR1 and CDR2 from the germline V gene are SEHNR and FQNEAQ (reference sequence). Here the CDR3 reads CASSSRGYNSPLHF. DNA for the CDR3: TGTGCCAGCAGCTCCCGGGGGTATAATTCACCCCTCCACTTT.

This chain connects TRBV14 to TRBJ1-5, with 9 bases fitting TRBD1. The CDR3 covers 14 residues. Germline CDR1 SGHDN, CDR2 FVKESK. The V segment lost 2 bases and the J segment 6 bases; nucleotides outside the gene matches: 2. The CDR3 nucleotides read TGTGCCAGCAGCCAATCGACAGGGGGTCAGCCCCAGCATTTT. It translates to CASSQSTGGQPQHF. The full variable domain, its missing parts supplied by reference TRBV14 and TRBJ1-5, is EAGVTQFPSHSVIEKGQTVTLRCDPISGHDNLYWYRRVMGKEIKFLLHFVKESKQDESGMPNNRFLAERTGGTYSTLKVQPAELEDSGVYFCASSQSTGGQPQHFGDGTRLSIL.

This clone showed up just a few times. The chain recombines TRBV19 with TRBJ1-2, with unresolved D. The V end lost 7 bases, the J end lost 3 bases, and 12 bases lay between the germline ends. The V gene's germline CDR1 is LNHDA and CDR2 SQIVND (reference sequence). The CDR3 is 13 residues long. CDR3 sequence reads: CASTPTYHYGYTF. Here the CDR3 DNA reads TGTGCCAGTACCCCGACATATCACTATGGCTACACCTTC.

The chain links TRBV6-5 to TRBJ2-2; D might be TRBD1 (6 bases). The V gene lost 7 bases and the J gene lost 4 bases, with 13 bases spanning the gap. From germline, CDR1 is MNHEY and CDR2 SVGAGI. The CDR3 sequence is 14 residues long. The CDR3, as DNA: TGTGCCAGCAAAATAACAGGGAGCACCGGGGAGCTGTTTTTT. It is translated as CASKITGSTGELFF.

The CDR3 DNA follows: TGTGCCAGCAGCTTACTGGGCAGCACTAATGAAAAACTGTTTTTT. It yields the protein CASSLLGSTNEKLFF. The V and J genes are TRBV7-2 and TRBJ1-4, with D uncertain. Trimming removed 2 bases at V and 2 bases at J, with 9 bases between. CDR1 and CDR2 from the germline V gene are SGHTA and FQGNSA. The CDR3 spans 15 residues.

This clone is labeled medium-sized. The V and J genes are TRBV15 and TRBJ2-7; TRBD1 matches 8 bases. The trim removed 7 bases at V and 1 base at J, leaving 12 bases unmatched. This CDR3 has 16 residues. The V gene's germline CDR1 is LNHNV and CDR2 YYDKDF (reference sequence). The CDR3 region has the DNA TGTGCCACCACCTCGGGGGTAGGGACAGGATCCTACGAGCAGTACTTC. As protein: CATTSGVGTGSYEQYF.

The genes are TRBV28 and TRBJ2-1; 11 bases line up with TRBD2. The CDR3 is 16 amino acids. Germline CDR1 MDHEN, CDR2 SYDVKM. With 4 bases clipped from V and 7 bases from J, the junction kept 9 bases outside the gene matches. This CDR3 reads CASSSIPSGRKNEQFF. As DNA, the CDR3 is TGTGCCAGCAGTTCAATCCCTAGCGGGAGGAAGAATGAGCAGTTCTTC.

CDR3 residues: CASSFPGGRETQYF. The DNA for the CDR3 is TGCGCCAGCAGCTTTCCAGGGGGCCGGGAGACCCAGTACTTC. The chain joins TRBV5-1 to TRBJ2-5; TRBD1 agrees at 8 bases. Trimming at V came to 2 bases and at J to 5 bases, leaving 5 bases not matched to a gene. The CDR3 contains 14 residues. Germline-derived CDR1 and CDR2 are SGHRS and YFSETQ.

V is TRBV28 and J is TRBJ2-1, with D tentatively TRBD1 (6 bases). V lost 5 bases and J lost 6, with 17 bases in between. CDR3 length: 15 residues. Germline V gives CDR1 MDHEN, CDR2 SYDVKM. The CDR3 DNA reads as TGTGCCAGCAGTGGCTGGGGGCTCGGCGGCAATGAGCAGTTCTTC. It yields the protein CASSGWGLGGNEQFF.

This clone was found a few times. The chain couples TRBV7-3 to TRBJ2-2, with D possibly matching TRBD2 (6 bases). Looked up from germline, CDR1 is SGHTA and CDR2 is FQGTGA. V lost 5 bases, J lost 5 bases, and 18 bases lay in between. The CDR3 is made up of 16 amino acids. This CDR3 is CASSRGTGEGTGELFF. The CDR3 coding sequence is TGTGCCAGCAGCCGCGGAACGGGAGAAGGGACCGGGGAGCTGTTTTTT.

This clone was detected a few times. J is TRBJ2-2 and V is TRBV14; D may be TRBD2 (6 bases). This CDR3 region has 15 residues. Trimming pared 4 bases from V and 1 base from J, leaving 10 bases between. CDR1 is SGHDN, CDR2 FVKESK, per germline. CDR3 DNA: TGTGCCAGCAGCCGGGACTCCCTGAACACCGGGGAGCTGTTTTTT. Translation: CASSRDSLNTGELFF. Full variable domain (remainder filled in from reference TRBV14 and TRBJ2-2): EAGVTQFPSHSVIEKGQTVTLRCDPISGHDNLYWYRRVMGKEIKFLLHFVKESKQDESGMPNNRFLAERTGGTYSTLKVQPAELEDSGVYFCASSRDSLNTGELFFGEGSRLTVL.

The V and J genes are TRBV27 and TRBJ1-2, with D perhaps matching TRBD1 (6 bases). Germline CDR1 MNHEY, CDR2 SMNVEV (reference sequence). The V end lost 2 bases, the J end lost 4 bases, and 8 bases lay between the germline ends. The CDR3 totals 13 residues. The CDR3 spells CASSLQGTYGYTF. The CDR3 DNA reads TGTGCCAGCAGTTTACAGGGGACCTATGGCTACACCTTC.

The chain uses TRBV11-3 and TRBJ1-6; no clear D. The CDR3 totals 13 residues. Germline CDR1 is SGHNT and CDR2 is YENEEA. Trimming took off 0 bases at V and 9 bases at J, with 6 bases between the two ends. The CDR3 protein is CASSLDMSSPLHF. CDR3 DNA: TGTGCCAGCAGCTTAGATATGAGTTCACCCCTCCACTTT.

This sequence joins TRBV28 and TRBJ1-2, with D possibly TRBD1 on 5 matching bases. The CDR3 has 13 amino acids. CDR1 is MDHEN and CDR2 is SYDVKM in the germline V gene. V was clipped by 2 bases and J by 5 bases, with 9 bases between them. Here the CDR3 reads CASSLQGGYGYTF. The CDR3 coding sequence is TGTGCCAGCAGTTTACAGGGTGGTTATGGCTACACCTTC.

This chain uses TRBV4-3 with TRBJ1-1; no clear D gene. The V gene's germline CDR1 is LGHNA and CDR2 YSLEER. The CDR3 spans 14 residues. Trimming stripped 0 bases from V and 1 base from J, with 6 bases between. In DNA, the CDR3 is TGCGCCAGCAGCCAAGACCCTTCGAACACTGAAGCTTTCTTT. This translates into CASSQDPSNTEAFF.

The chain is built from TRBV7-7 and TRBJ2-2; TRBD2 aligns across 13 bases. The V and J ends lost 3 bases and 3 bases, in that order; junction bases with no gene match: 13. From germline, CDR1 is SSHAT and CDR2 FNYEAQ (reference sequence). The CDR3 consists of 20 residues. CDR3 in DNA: TGTGCCAGCAGCTTTCTTACTCCGGGACTAGCGGGAAGGGACACCGGGGAGCTGTTTTTT. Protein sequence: CASSFLTPGLAGRDTGELFF.